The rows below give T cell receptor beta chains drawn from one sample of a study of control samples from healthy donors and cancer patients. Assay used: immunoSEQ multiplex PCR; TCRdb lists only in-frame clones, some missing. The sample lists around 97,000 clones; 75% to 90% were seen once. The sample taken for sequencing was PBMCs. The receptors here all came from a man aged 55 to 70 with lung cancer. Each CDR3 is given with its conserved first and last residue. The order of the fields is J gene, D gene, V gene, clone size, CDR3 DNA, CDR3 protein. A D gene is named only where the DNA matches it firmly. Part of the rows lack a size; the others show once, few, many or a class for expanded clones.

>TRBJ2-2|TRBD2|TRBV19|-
TGTGCCAGCAGGGGCGGCGCGGGGGGGAACACCGGGGAGCTGTTTTTT
CASRGGAGGNTGELFF
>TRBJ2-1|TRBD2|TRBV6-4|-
TGTGCCAGCAGTGGACTAGCGGGGGGGACTGAGCAGTTCTTC
CASSGLAGGTEQFF
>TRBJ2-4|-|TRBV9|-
TGTGCCAGCAGCGTAGGTGGGGAAAACATTCAGTACTTC
CASSVGGENIQYF
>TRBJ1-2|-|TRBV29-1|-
TGCAGCGGTGGGACTCACGACAACTATGGCTACACCTTC
CSGGTHDNYGYTF
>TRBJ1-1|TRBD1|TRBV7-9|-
TGTGCCAGCAGCTTAGCGGCAGGGGGCAACACTGAAGCTTTCTTT
CASSLAAGGNTEAFF
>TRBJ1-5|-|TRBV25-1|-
TGTGCCAGTGTAGGTAGGGGTCGGGATCAGCCCCAGCATTTT
CASVGRGRDQPQHF
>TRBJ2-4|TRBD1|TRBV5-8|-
TGTGCCAGCAGCTTGGACAGGGGCCTCTCGACGTTAGCCAAAAACATTCAGTACTTC
CASSLDRGLSTLAKNIQYF
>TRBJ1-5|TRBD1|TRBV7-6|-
TGTGCCAGCAGCTTAACAGGGGGAGTCAATCAGCCCCAGCATTTT
CASSLTGGVNQPQHF
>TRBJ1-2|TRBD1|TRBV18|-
TGTGCCAGCTCCCTTGGACAGGGCAGAACGCAGGACTATGGCTACACCTTC
CASSLGQGRTQDYGYTF
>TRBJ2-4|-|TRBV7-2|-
TGTGCCAGCAGGACAGGAAAAAACATTCAGTACTTC
CASRTGKNIQYF
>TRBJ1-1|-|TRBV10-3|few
TGTGCCACCAGGTTCGCAGACAACACTGAAGCTTTCTTT
CATRFADNTEAFF
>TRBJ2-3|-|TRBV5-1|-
TGCGCCAGCAGCTTGCCGGGGGGCACAGATACGCAGTATTTT
CASSLPGGTDTQYF
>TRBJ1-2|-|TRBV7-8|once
TGTGCCAGCAGTAGGGAGGACGGCTACACCTTC
CASSREDGYTF
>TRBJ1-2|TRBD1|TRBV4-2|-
TGTGCCAGCAGCCAGAGGACAGGGGAGAATGGTGGCTACACCTTC
CASSQRTGENGGYTF
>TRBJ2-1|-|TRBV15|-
TGTGCCACCAGCAGAACCCGGAGCCAGCACAATGAGCAGTTCTTC
CATSRTRSQHNEQFF
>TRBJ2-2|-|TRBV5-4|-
TGTGCCAGCAGCCTACTGTCGGGGGAGAACACCGGGGAGCTGTTTTTT
CASSLLSGENTGELFF
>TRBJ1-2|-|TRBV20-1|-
TGCAGTGCTAGGTACAACTATGGCTACACCTTC
CSARYNYGYTF
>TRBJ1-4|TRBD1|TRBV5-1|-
TGCGCCAGCGCCCCAGGGGGAGGGAATGAAAAACTGTTTTTT
CASAPGGGNEKLFF
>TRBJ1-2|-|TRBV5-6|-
TGTGCCAGCAGCACCCGGGGGGGCTTCTATGGCTACACCTTC
CASSTRGGFYGYTF
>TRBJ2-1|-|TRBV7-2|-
TGTGCCAGCAGCGCGGCGACCAATGAGCAGTTCTTC
CASSAATNEQFF
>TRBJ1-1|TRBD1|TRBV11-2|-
TGTGCCAGCAACCCGACAGGGAACGAGAACACTGAAGCTTTCTTT
CASNPTGNENTEAFF
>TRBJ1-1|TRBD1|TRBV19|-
TGTGCCAGTAGTCAAAAACAGGGGGCGACGTTTGAAGCTTTCTTT
CASSQKQGATFEAFF
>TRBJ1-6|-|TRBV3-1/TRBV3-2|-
TGTGCCAGCAGCCTGGCGGGGTGGCAGAATTCACCCCTCCACTTT
CASSLAGWQNSPLHF
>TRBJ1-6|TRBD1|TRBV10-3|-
TGTGCCATCTCCCCGGGACAGGGAGGTTCACCCCTCCACTTT
CAISPGQGGSPLHF
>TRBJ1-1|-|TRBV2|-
TGTGCCACCCAGTGGCAAAGGGATTGGGGTGAAGCTTTCTTT
CATQWQRDWGEAFF
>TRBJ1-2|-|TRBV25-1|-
TGTGCCAGCAGTGACAGGGTCTATGGCTACACCTTC
CASSDRVYGYTF
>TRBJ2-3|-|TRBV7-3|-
TGTGCCAGCAGCTTCTACGGGGGCGCCAGCACAGATACGCAGTATTTT
CASSFYGGASTDTQYF
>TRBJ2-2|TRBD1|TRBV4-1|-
TGCGCCAGCAGCCAGGGACAGGTACTCGGCTCGGCTTCGAACACCGGGGAGCTGTTTTTT
CASSQGQVLGSASNTGELFF
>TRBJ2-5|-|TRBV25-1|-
TGTGCCAGCAGTGAAGTAGGGGGAGGTACGGAGACCCAGTACTTC
CASSEVGGGTETQYF
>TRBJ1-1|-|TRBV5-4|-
TGTGCCAGCAGCTTGTGGCAGGAACTAATGAACACTGAAGCTTTCTTT
CASSLWQELMNTEAFF
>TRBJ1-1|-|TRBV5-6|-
TGTGCCAGCACCCCCCGGGGGGGGGTGAACACTGAAGCTTTCTTT
CASTPRGGVNTEAFF
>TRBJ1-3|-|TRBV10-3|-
TGTGCCATCGGGGGGACTGATCTCTCTGGAAACACCATATATTTT
CAIGGTDLSGNTIYF
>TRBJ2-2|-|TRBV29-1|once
TGCAGCGCGCTGACGGACGGTGGAGAGTCGGCCGGGGAGCTGTTTTTT
CSALTDGGESAGELFF
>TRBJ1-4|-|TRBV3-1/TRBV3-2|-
TGTGCCAGCAGCCCCATGCTTAATGAAAAACTGTTTTTT
CASSPMLNEKLFF
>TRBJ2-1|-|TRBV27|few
TGTGCCAGCCGTGGCGGGGGCTCGCTCACTTACAATGAGCAGTTCTTC
CASRGGGSLTYNEQFF
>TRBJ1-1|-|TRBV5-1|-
TGCGCCAGCAGCTTGGCTTCATCGGGGGCGAACACTGAAGCTTTCTTT
CASSLASSGANTEAFF
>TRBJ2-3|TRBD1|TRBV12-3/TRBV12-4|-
TGTGCCAGCAGTTTGGACAGGACAGATACGCAGTATTTT
CASSLDRTDTQYF
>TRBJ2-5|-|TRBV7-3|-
TGTGCCAGCAGCTTAGTTACAGGGCCAGGGGAGACCCAGTACTTC
CASSLVTGPGETQYF
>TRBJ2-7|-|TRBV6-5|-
TGTGCCAGCAAAATCACTCGGACCTCCTACGAGCAGTACTTC
CASKITRTSYEQYF
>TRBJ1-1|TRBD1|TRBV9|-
TGTGCCAGCAGCGCGACAGGGAGTACTGAAGCTTTCTTT
CASSATGSTEAFF
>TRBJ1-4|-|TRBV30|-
TGTGCCTGGAGTGTGGGGGGGGAGTCTGAAAAACTGTTTTTT
CAWSVGGESEKLFF
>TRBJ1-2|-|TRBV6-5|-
TGTGCCAGCAGTCCCCCGGGTGGGGGCTACACCTTC
CASSPPGGGYTF
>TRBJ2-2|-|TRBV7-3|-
TGTGCCAGCAGCTTAAGACCCGGGGAGCTGTTTTTT
CASSLRPGELFF
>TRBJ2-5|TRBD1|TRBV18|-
TGTGCCAGCTCACCACTCCAGGGGGCTGAGACCCAGTACTTC
CASSPLQGAETQYF
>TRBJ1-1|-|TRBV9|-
TGTGCCAGCAGCGTACAGGCAGGGAACACTGAAGCTTTCTTT
CASSVQAGNTEAFF
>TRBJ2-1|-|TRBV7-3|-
TGTGCCAGCAGCCCCCGTGGGGTCTCCTACAATGAGCAGTTCTTC
CASSPRGVSYNEQFF
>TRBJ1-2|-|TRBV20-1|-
TGCAGTGGGGGGGATGCTGGCTACACCTTC
CSGGDAGYTF
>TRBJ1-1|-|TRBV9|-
TGTGCCAGCAGCCCGGTTGTGGAGGGCCAAGCTTTCTTT
CASSPVVEGQAFF
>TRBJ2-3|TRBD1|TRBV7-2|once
TGTGCCAGCAGCTTAGTGGGACAGGGTCAAGATACGCAGTATTTT
CASSLVGQGQDTQYF
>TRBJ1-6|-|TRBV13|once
TGTGCCAGCAGCTTGTCCGGGGGCGGTAATTCACCCCTCCACTTT
CASSLSGGGNSPLHF
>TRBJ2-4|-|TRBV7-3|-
TGTGCCAGCAGCCTCGGAGGGAAGAGGGACATTCAGTACTTC
CASSLGGKRDIQYF
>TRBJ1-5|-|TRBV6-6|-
TGTGCCAGCAGTTACGGAACAGGGTATAGCAATCAGCCCCAGCATTTT
CASSYGTGYSNQPQHF
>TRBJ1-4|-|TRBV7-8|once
TGTGCCAGCAGCTGGACGTGGACCGGTGAAAAACTGTTTTTT
CASSWTWTGEKLFF
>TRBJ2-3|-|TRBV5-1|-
TGCGCCAGCAGCTCGTACCTTAGCACAGATACGCAGTATTTT
CASSSYLSTDTQYF
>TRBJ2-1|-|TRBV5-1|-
TGCGCCAGCAGCTCAAGGACTGCGTCAGATGAGCAGTTCTTC
CASSSRTASDEQFF
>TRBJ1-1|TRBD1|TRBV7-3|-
TGTGCCAGCAACTTACAGGGGATGGTTGACACTGAAGCTTTCTTT
CASNLQGMVDTEAFF